This T cell receptor beta chain was documented in a study of blood T cell repertoires in COVID-19. Overall study context: The study drew acute and convalescent COVID-19 samples from the United States, Italy and Spain.

This clone came up once. Trimming left V 3 bases short and J 4 bases short, with 16 bases between. CDR3 length: 17 amino acids. CDR1 and CDR2 from the germline V gene are MNHNS and SASEGT. The table came from immunoSEQ multiplex PCR; TCRdb's copy has only in-frame clones and leaves some out. The sample lists roughly 47,000 clones, over 75% occurring once. Sequenced sample: peripheral blood. The chain joins TRBV6-1 to TRBJ1-6; tentative D call: TRBD1 (5 bases). This receptor was obtained from a man aged 50-60 years with acute or convalescent COVID-19. The CDR3 reads CASSDPGRRGYNSPLHF. The DNA for the CDR3 is TGTGCCAGCAGTGATCCGGGCCGCCGGGGGTATAATTCACCCCTCCACTTT.